The 28 T cell receptor beta chains reported below all come from one sample, sequenced in a study of blood T cell repertoires in COVID-19. TCRdb keeps only in-frame clones here, not all; method: immunoSEQ multiplex PCR. The table records 84,000 or so clones, 75% to 90% of them present only once. Sequenced: peripheral blood. Receptors originate from an elderly woman with acute or convalescent COVID-19.

V is TRBV30 and J is TRBJ2-3; no firm D call. CDR1 and CDR2 from the germline V gene are GTSNPN and SVGIG (reference sequence). The CDR3 is 12 amino acids. The V end was cut by 1 base, the J end by 6 bases, with 8 bases between. CDR3 in amino acids: CAWSAIFDTQYF. CDR3 sequence (DNA): TGTGCCTGGAGTGCTATATTCGATACGCAGTATTTT.

The V gene is TRBV4-2, the J gene TRBJ2-5, with TRBD2 matching over 10 bases. This CDR3 region has 19 residues. Looked up from germline, CDR1 is LGHNA and CDR2 is YNFKEQ. J lost 1 base, V lost 3 bases, and 14 bases had no gene match. DNA for the CDR3: TGTGCCAGCAGCCAGGTGTCACTAGCGGGATTAGGTGGCCAAGAGACCCAGTACTTC. As protein: CASSQVSLAGLGGQETQYF.

The chain's CDR3 is CATSARTSGRDADTQYF. In DNA form, the CDR3 reads TGTGCCACCAGTGCCCGGACTAGCGGGAGGGACGCAGATACGCAGTATTTT. The chain has TRBV24-1 and TRBJ2-3, with 15 positions matching TRBD2. Germline V gene sequence: CDR1 KGHDR, CDR2 SFDVKD. The junction had 6 bases not matched to a gene; V was cut back by 5 bases and J by 4 bases. CDR3 length: 17 residues.

This clone was detected only a few times. This chain joins TRBV20-1 and TRBJ1-4; the D is unclear. Germline V gene lookup returns CDR1 DFQATT and CDR2 SNEGSKA (reference sequence). V was shortened by 1 base and J by 12 bases, with 9 bases between the two germline ends. The CDR3 has 11 residues. The CDR3 nucleotides read TGCAGTGCTAGAGGGAATGCGGAACTGTTTTTT. It is translated as CSARGNAELFF.

The V and J genes are TRBV5-1 and TRBJ1-5, with 9 bases lining up with TRBD1. Germline values: CDR1 SGHRS, CDR2 YFSETQ. The CDR3 has 18 residues. The V gene end was trimmed by 4 bases and the J gene end by 0 bases; junction bases not matched to a gene: 11. The CDR3 is CASSLRDRVGYSNQPQHF. The CDR3 DNA reads TGCGCCAGCAGCCTCCGGGACAGGGTAGGATATAGCAATCAGCCCCAGCATTTT.

The V call is TRBV2, the J call TRBJ2-2, with TRBD2 matching over 7 bases. This CDR3 has 15 residues. V shed 4 bases, J shed 0 bases, and the junction held 2 bases outside the gene matches. From germline, CDR1 is SNHLY and CDR2 FYNNEI. The CDR3 loop is CASSGLASNTGELFF. The CDR3 DNA sequence: TGTGCCAGCAGTGGACTAGCCTCGAACACCGGGGAGCTGTTTTTT.

The chain combines TRBV27 with TRBJ1-4; 7 bases are shared with TRBD1. The V gene end was trimmed by 3 bases and the J gene end by 8 bases; junction bases not matched to a gene: 6. CDR3 length: 14 residues. The germline CDR1 and CDR2 sequences are MNHEY and SMNVEV (reference sequence). The CDR3 DNA sequence: TGTGCCAGCAGTTTCCGACAGGGATACGAAAAACTGTTTTTT. This encodes CASSFRQGYEKLFF.

The CDR3 DNA follows: TGTGCCAGCTCACCACAGGGGGCCCAGGGCTACACCTTC. Amino acids: CASSPQGAQGYTF. The chain employs TRBV18 and TRBJ1-2; 7 bases are a match to TRBD1. Germline trimming cut 1 base from V and 8 bases from J; bases unmatched to any gene: 4. The CDR3 runs to 13 residues. Germline values: CDR1 KGHSH, CDR2 LQKENI.

V usage is TRBV9 and J usage is TRBJ2-3, with 9 bases that match TRBD2. In germline, CDR1 is SGDLS, CDR2 YYNGEE. This CDR3 is built from 16 residues. V trimming: 0 bases; J trimming: 3 bases; junction bases outside the gene matches: 5. The CDR3 DNA is TGTGCCAGCAGCGTAGCTCCTAGCGGGATTACAGATACGCAGTATTTT. Amino acids: CASSVAPSGITDTQYF.

This clone was counted a single time. The gene calls are TRBV18 and TRBJ2-3, with D unclear. The CDR3 covers 14 residues. Germline V CDR1 and CDR2: KGHSH, LQKENI. V shed 6 bases and J shed 0 bases, with 10 bases lying between them. The CDR3 region is CASSGSRSTDTQYF. The CDR3 DNA sequence: TGTGCCAGCTCCGGGTCGAGGAGCACAGATACGCAGTATTTT. Based on the CDR3 plus reference TRBV18 and TRBJ2-3, the full variable domain is NAGVMQNPRHLVRRRGQEARLRCSPMKGHSHVYWYRQLPEEGLKFMVYLQKENIIDESGMPKERFSAEFPKEGPSILRIQQVVRGDSAAYFCASSGSRSTDTQYFGPGTRLTVL.

The rearrangement uses TRBV7-8 and TRBJ2-7, with D perhaps TRBD1 (6 bases). V lost 3 bases, J lost 0 bases, and 9 bases lay in between. CDR3 length: 14 residues. Per germline, CDR1 SGHVS and CDR2 FQNEAQ. The CDR3 DNA follows: TGTGCCAGCAGCTTGGACAGAAGCTCCTACGAGCAGTACTTC. It encodes CASSLDRSSYEQYF.

The chain joins TRBV3-1 (or the pseudogene TRBV3-2) to TRBJ1-6, with D uncertain. V lost 3 bases to trimming and J lost 4 bases, with 13 bases between them. CDR1 LGHDT and CDR2 YNNKEL come from the germline V gene (reference sequence). The CDR3 totals 16 residues. DNA of the CDR3: TGTGCCAGCAGCCAGATAATGACAAGTTATAATTCACCCCTCCACTTT. Translating it yields CASSQIMTSYNSPLHF.

The rearrangement uses TRBV7-8 and TRBJ1-5; 9 positions match TRBD1. The length of the CDR3 is 16 residues. Trimming removed 5 bases from V and 4 bases from J; junction bases left unmatched: 9. The V gene's germline CDR1 is SGHVS and CDR2 FQNEAQ. The CDR3 DNA sequence: TGTGCCAGCAGCCCGGGACAGGGCCTTATTAATCAGCCCCAGCATTTT. Protein: CASSPGQGLINQPQHF. Using reference TRBV7-8 and TRBJ1-5 for the parts outside the CDR3, the full variable domain is GAGVSQSPRYKVAKRGQDVALRCDPISGHVSLFWYQQALGQGPEFLTYFQNEAQLDKSGLPSDRFFAERPEGSVSTLKIQRTQQEDSAVYLCASSPGQGLINQPQHFGDGTRLSIL.

The chain recombines TRBV4-1 with TRBJ1-4; 10 nucleotides agree with TRBD1. V gave up 3 bases and J gave up 2 bases; unmatched junction bases: 3. The CDR3 spans 16 residues. Germline CDR1 MGHRA, CDR2 YSYEKL. CDR3 sequence (DNA): TGCGCCAGCAGCCAGACAGGGGGCCGGACTAATGAAAAACTGTTTTTT. Protein: CASSQTGGRTNEKLFF.

The chain carries TRBV6-5 and TRBJ1-2, with TRBD1 identical over 8 bases. The V segment lost 5 bases and the J segment 5 bases; nucleotides outside the gene matches: 10. The CDR3 runs to 15 residues. The germline V gene has CDR1 MNHEY and CDR2 SVGAGI. The CDR3 is CASSKTGAEIYGYTF. CDR3 nucleotides: TGTGCCAGCAGTAAGACAGGGGCGGAAATATATGGCTACACCTTC.

This clone was detected a few times. Different DNA sequences within this sample yield the same CDR3. The chain has TRBV7-3 and TRBJ2-5; 9 bases match TRBD2. The CDR3 length is 15 residues. Germline V gene data show CDR1 as SGHTA and CDR2 as FQGTGA. J gave up 2 bases and V 2 bases, and 3 bases lay outside the gene matches. Here the CDR3 DNA reads TGTGCCAGCAGCTTAGGCGGGGGGGCTCAAGAGACCCAGTACTTC. It codes for CASSLGGGAQETQYF. Full variable domain (remainder filled in from reference TRBV7-3 and TRBJ2-5): GAGVSQTPSNKVTEKGKYVELRCDPISGHTALYWYRQSLGQGPEFLIYFQGTGAADDSGLPNDRFFAVRPEGSVSTLKIQRTERGDSAVYLCASSLGGGAQETQYFGPGTRLLVL.

The V gene is TRBV6-2 or TRBV6-3, the J gene TRBJ1-3; 8 nucleotides agree with TRBD1. The CDR3 length is 15 residues. V trimming: 2 bases; J trimming: 4 bases; junction bases outside the gene matches: 4. Germline CDR1 is MNHEY and CDR2 is SVGEGT. The DNA for the CDR3 is TGTGCCAGCAGTTACCAGGGGGCGACCGGAAACACCATATATTTT. Protein sequence: CASSYQGATGNTIYF.

This chain uses TRBV12-2 with TRBJ2-1; no check of the table's D call, TRBD2, against the DNA was made. TRBV12-2 is a recognized pseudogene. The CDR3 extends over 18 amino acids. DNA for the CDR3: TGTGCAAGTCGCTTTCCCCCAAGGGGGGGACCAAGTTACAATGAGCAGTTCTTC. Translating it yields CASRFPPRGGPSYNEQFF.

This CDR3 is CASRPQGGPEAFF. The CDR3, as DNA: TGTGCCAGCAGACCCCAGGGGGGACCTGAAGCTTTCTTT. The V call is TRBV6-5, the J call TRBJ1-1; 7 nucleotides align to TRBD1. The CDR3 contains 13 residues. Germline trimming cut 6 bases from V and 6 bases from J; bases unmatched to any gene: 7. Germline V lookup: CDR1 MNHEY, CDR2 SVGAGI.

The J gene is TRBJ1-5, the V gene TRBV11-2, with D perhaps TRBD1 (5 bases). The ends were cut back, 4 bases at V and 3 bases at J, with 7 bases in the middle. The length of the CDR3 is 13 residues. The germline V gene has CDR1 SGHAT and CDR2 FQNNGV. This CDR3 is CASSSTVNQPQHF. For the CDR3, the DNA is TGTGCCAGCAGCTCGACAGTCAATCAGCCCCAGCATTTT.

The V call is TRBV30, the J call TRBJ1-4; no firm D call. The germline V gene has CDR1 GTSNPN and CDR2 SVGIG (reference sequence). The length of the CDR3 is 12 residues. Trimming cost V 5 bases and J 6 bases, with 10 bases left between them. DNA for the CDR3: TGTGCCTGGGCCAAGGCGGATGAAAAACTGTTTTTT. Its translation is CAWAKADEKLFF.

V gene TRBV5-6 combines with J gene TRBJ1-2; D remains unclear. Trimming took 2 bases from V and 4 from J, leaving 12 bases between them. CDR3 length equals 14 residues. The germline CDR1 and CDR2 sequences are SGHDT and YYEEEE. This CDR3 is CASSFDMASYGYTF. CDR3 sequence (DNA): TGTGCCAGCAGCTTTGATATGGCCTCCTATGGCTACACCTTC. The complete variable domain, with remaining parts taken from reference TRBV5-6 and TRBJ1-2, reads DAGVTQSPTHLIKTRGQQVTLRCSPKSGHDTVSWYQQALGQGPQFIFQYYEEEERQRGNFPDRFSGHQFPNYSSELNVNALLLGDSALYLCASSFDMASYGYTFGSGTRLTVV.

The chain combines TRBV19 with TRBJ1-5; TRBD1 matches 8 bases. V dropped 6 bases and J dropped 7; count of bases not matched to a gene: 8. The CDR3 is 14 amino acids. In germline, CDR1 is LNHDA, CDR2 SQIVND (reference sequence). CDR3 in DNA: TGTGCCAGTAGCTCAGGGGGCGCGTGGCAGCCCCAGCATTTT. It codes for CASSSGGAWQPQHF. The entire variable domain, with the rest obtained from reference TRBV19 and TRBJ1-5, is as follows: DGGITQSPKYLFRKEGQNVTLSCEQNLNHDAMYWYRQDPGQGLRLIYYSQIVNDFQKGDIAEGYSVSREKKESFPLTVTSAQKNPTAFYLCASSSGGAWQPQHFGDGTRLSIL.

J is TRBJ2-7 and V is TRBV29-1; 10 bases are shared with TRBD1. There are 15 residues in the CDR3. Germline trimming cut 0 bases from V and 4 bases from J; bases unmatched to any gene: 6. Germline CDR1 SQVTM, CDR2 ANQGSEA. The CDR3 loop is CSVEDPGQGYYEQYF. CDR3 in DNA: TGCAGCGTTGAAGATCCGGGACAGGGGTATTACGAGCAGTACTTC.

The rearrangement uses TRBV7-9 and TRBJ2-7; no definite D call. Deletions cut 0 bases from V and 6 bases from J, with 6 bases between. This CDR3 has 12 residues. The germline gives CDR1 SEHNR, CDR2 FQNEAQ (reference sequence). In DNA form, the CDR3 reads TGTGCCAGCAGCTTAGCTGGGCTCGAGCAGTACTTC. Translated: CASSLAGLEQYF. Filled out from reference TRBV7-9 and TRBJ2-7, the complete variable domain reads DTGVSQNPRHKITKRGQNVTFRCDPISEHNRLYWYRQTLGQGPEFLTYFQNEAQLEKSRLLSDRFSAERPKGSFSTLEIQRTEQGDSAMYLCASSLAGLEQYFGPGTRLTVT.

V and J are TRBV9 and TRBJ2-1; 11 bases align to TRBD2. Germline V gives CDR1 SGDLS, CDR2 YYNGEE. This CDR3 comprises 17 residues. Trimming removed 1 base from V and 4 bases from J; junction bases left unmatched: 7. CDR3 nucleotides: TGTGCCAGCAGCGTATCCACTAGCGGGGGAGGATACAATGAGCAGTTCTTC. Amino acid sequence: CASSVSTSGGGYNEQFF. Variable domain in full (rest from reference TRBV9 and TRBJ2-1): DSGVTQTPKHLITATGQRVTLRCSPRSGDLSVYWYQQSLDQGLQFLIQYYNGEERAKGNILERFSAQQFPDLHSELNLSSLELGDSALYFCASSVSTSGGGYNEQFFGPGTRLTVL.

The rearrangement uses TRBV7-6 and TRBJ2-3, with 9 bases identical to TRBD1. The junction had 8 bases not matched to a gene; V was cut back by 5 bases and J by 5 bases. The germline V gene has CDR1 SGHVS and CDR2 FNYEAQ. This CDR3 region has 15 residues. CDR3 in amino acids: CASSPGTGIQDTQYF. Written as DNA, the CDR3 is TGTGCCAGCAGCCCGGGGACAGGGATTCAAGATACGCAGTATTTT.

The rearrangement joins TRBV14 to TRBJ2-1; 7 bases map to TRBD1. Germline V gene data show CDR1 as SGHDN and CDR2 as FVKESK. The V and J ends lost 4 bases and 5 bases, in that order; junction bases with no gene match: 8. This CDR3 has 15 amino acids. CDR3: CASSPVNRGNNEQFF. DNA of the CDR3: TGTGCCAGCAGCCCAGTAAACAGGGGCAACAATGAGCAGTTCTTC.